This T cell receptor beta chain appears in the sequencing data of a study of blood T cell repertoires in COVID-19. About the research overall: T cells, B-cell-depleted T cells, or PBMCs supplied cDNA or gDNA.

As processed by the authors: Amplification of reference gene primers provided the estimated nucleated cell counts. The table came from immunoSEQ multiplex PCR; TCRdb's copy has only in-frame clones and leaves some out. Clone size and V and J calls were adopted from that table, with D and trimming inferred from the DNA. The sample includes over 200,000 clones, around 93% of them seen just once. Assignments of participants to cohorts depended upon their own reported clinical history. Sequenced material: PBMCs or T cells enriched from blood (not recorded which). This TCR came from a human donor in a cohort exposed to, infected with or recovered from COVID-19 (not recorded which). The donor label of this sample is uncertain.

The CDR3 DNA reads TGTGCCAGCAGCAGAGACTACGAGTGGGGTCAGCCCCAGCATTTT. Protein product: CASSRDYEWGQPQHF. The rearrangement uses TRBV5-8 and TRBJ1-5; D not certain. There are 15 residues in the CDR3. V was pared by 4 bases and J by 6 bases, with 17 bases between. The germline CDR1 and CDR2 sequences are SGHTS and YDEGEE.